The 2 T cell receptor beta chains presented below share a single source sample, sequenced in a study of Graves' ophthalmopathy and Graves' hyperthyroidism. Researchers took RNA transcripts and amplified TCR beta CDR3 regions from them. The first round was an RT-PCR with HTBI primers, and the second round was a multiplex PCR. MiXCR, run by TCRdb on the multiplex PCR reads, gives a single entry per CDR3 protein. The data contain about 480,000 distinct CDR3 sequences, roughly an eighth of them singletons. Sequencing was carried out using blood. Receptor source: a woman aged 25 to 45 with Graves' ophthalmopathy.

The rearrangement joins TRBV20-1 to TRBJ2-5; 7 nucleotides match TRBD1. V dropped 3 bases and J dropped 0; count of bases not matched to a gene: 4. The CDR3 has 14 amino acids. Germline V gene data show CDR1 as DFQATT and CDR2 as SNEGSKA (reference sequence). The CDR3 protein is CSARGTAHQETQYF. The CDR3 DNA follows: TGCAGTGCTAGGGGGACAGCCCACCAAGAGACCCAGTACTTC.

This clonotype came up many times. CDR3 loop: CASTPGLEVGRAKNIQYF. In nucleotides, the CDR3 is TGTGCCAGCACCCCCGGACTAGAAGTGGGGCGGGCCAAAAACATTCAGTACTTC. This chain uses TRBV12-3 or TRBV12-4 with TRBJ2-4, with 7 bases fitting TRBD2. The CDR3 has 18 amino acids. V gave up 7 bases and J gave up 1 base; unmatched junction bases: 16.